These 24 T cell receptor beta chains were all obtained from the same sample, sequenced in a study of blood T cell repertoires in COVID-19. Clones were sequenced by immunoSEQ multiplex PCR, and TCRdb holds only the in-frame ones, with some missing. This sample carries hundreds of thousands of clones, over 75% of them seen once, and the ten largest clones take 0.95% to 1.2%. The sequenced material came from PBMCs or T cells enriched from blood (not recorded which). The source of these receptors is a young man who had recovered from COVID-19.

Only a few counts were recorded for this clone. The CDR3 DNA reads TGTGCCAGTAGCTTCATTACAGGGGACTATGGCTACACCTTC. It codes for CASSFITGDYGYTF. The rearrangement links TRBV19 to TRBJ1-2; 7 bases map to TRBD1. This CDR3 comprises 14 residues. V trimming: 6 bases; J trimming: 3 bases; junction bases outside the gene matches: 7. From germline, CDR1 is LNHDA and CDR2 SQIVND (reference sequence).

The rearrangement joins TRBV28 to TRBJ2-7; 7 nucleotides line up with TRBD2. The junction had 7 bases not matched to a gene; V was cut back by 8 bases and J by 3 bases. This CDR3 comprises 13 residues. Germline values: CDR1 MDHEN, CDR2 SYDVKM. In DNA form, the CDR3 reads TGTGCCAGCTTGGCGGCGGGAGTCTACGAGCAGTACTTC. It yields the protein CASLAAGVYEQYF.

The CDR3 DNA reads as TGTGCCAGCGGGGGGGAAGTAGGGTCTGAGCAGTTCTTC. Protein sequence: CASGGEVGSEQFF. The V and J genes are TRBV2 and TRBJ2-1, with TRBD2 matching over 7 bases. V was clipped by 8 bases and J by 9 bases; unmatched bases: 10. The CDR3 is 13 residues long. The germline V gene encodes CDR1 SNHLY and CDR2 FYNNEI.

The rearrangement uses TRBV7-9 and TRBJ1-1; D gene uncertain. CDR3 length: 16 residues. Between the trimmed V and J ends, which lost 4 bases and 6 bases, there was a span of 21 bases. Germline V gives CDR1 SEHNR, CDR2 FQNEAQ (reference sequence). CDR3 amino acids: CASSYTGKRGWSEAFF. The CDR3 DNA sequence: TGTGCCAGCAGCTATACCGGGAAACGGGGATGGTCTGAAGCTTTCTTT.

This clone was seen a single time. The DNA for the CDR3 is TGTGCCAGCAGTTCCACAGGCCCCTCTGGGGCCAACGTCCTGACTTTC. Its translation is CASSSTGPSGANVLTF. The chain couples TRBV6-5 to TRBJ2-6, with a weak D call TRBD1 (5 bases). There are 16 residues in the CDR3. V was pared by 4 bases and J by 0 bases, with 10 bases between. From germline, CDR1 is MNHEY and CDR2 SVGAGI.

This clone appeared a single time. V usage is TRBV13 and J usage is TRBJ2-1, with a tentative D call TRBD1 (5 bases). In germline, CDR1 is PRHDT, CDR2 FYEKMQ (reference sequence). V was shortened by 0 bases and J by 4 bases, with 10 bases between the two germline ends. This CDR3 comprises 15 residues. In nucleotides, the CDR3 is TGTGCCAGCAGCTTAGGGACAGTTACTTACAATGAGCAGTTCTTC. It is translated as CASSLGTVTYNEQFF.

This chain joins TRBV10-1 and TRBJ2-3; 7 positions match TRBD1. After removal of 0 bases from V and 5 bases from J, the junction contained 5 bases not matched to a gene. The CDR3 covers 15 residues. CDR1 and CDR2 (germline): WNHNN, SYGVQD (reference sequence). The CDR3 loop is CASSESIQGQDTQYF. CDR3 nucleotide sequence: TGCGCCAGCAGTGAGTCGATACAGGGGCAAGATACGCAGTATTTT.

The rearrangement uses TRBV9 and TRBJ2-7; tentatively, D is TRBD1 (6 bases). Germline CDR1 is SGDLS and CDR2 is YYNGEE. CDR3 length equals 16 residues. Trimming took 0 bases from V and 5 from J, leaving 18 bases between them. The CDR3 coding sequence is TGTGCCAGCAGCGTAGGTTGGCAGGCAGGGGCCCACGAGCAGTACTTC. Translating it yields CASSVGWQAGAHEQYF. Full variable domain (missing parts from reference TRBV9 and TRBJ2-7): DSGVTQTPKHLITATGQRVTLRCSPRSGDLSVYWYQQSLDQGLQFLIQYYNGEERAKGNILERFSAQQFPDLHSELNLSSLELGDSALYFCASSVGWQAGAHEQYFGPGTRLTVT.

This chain links TRBV7-9 with TRBJ1-1, with 7 bases matching TRBD1. The germline gives CDR1 SEHNR, CDR2 FQNEAQ (reference sequence). Unmatched junction bases numbered 5, after V lost 2 bases and J lost 5 bases. The CDR3 spans 14 residues. In nucleotides, the CDR3 is TGTGCCAGCAGCTTAACAATACAGGGGACTGAAGCTTTCTTT. Amino acid sequence: CASSLTIQGTEAFF.

With regard to this clone: Additional DNA sequences in this sample encode the identical CDR3. This rearrangement joins TRBV18 to TRBJ1-5, with D perhaps matching TRBD1 (5 bases). The CDR3 loop spans 12 amino acids. Germline V gives CDR1 KGHSH, CDR2 LQKENI. Trimming cost V 4 bases and J 7 bases, with 8 bases left between them. The CDR3 reads CASSRSGQPQHF. The DNA of the CDR3 is TGTGCCAGCTCACGTTCAGGGCAGCCCCAGCATTTT.

The chain carries TRBV23-1 and TRBJ1-4; a weak D match, TRBD1 (6 bases). TRBV23-1 is an ORF for which the function is uncertain. The CDR3 sequence is 13 residues long. V dropped 10 bases and J dropped 5 bases, with 14 bases sitting between them. This CDR3 reads CATLRGGNEKLFF. The CDR3 DNA sequence: TGCGCCACCCTGAGGGGGGGGAATGAAAAACTGTTTTTT.

This rearrangement joins TRBV27 to TRBJ1-1, with TRBD1 matching over 7 bases. After removal of 2 bases from V and 4 bases from J, the junction contained 4 bases not matched to a gene. The CDR3 has 14 amino acids. Germline V gene data show CDR1 as MNHEY and CDR2 as SMNVEV (reference sequence). CDR3: CASSLIQGGTEAFF. CDR3 coding DNA: TGTGCCAGCAGTTTAATCCAGGGGGGCACTGAAGCTTTCTTT.

CDR3 nucleotides: TGTGCCAGTAGTAGATCTCGGACAGGGGTTTTTGAAAAACTGTTTTTT. It translates to CASSRSRTGVFEKLFF. This rearrangement joins TRBV19 to TRBJ1-4; TRBD1 matches 9 bases. Germline V lookup: CDR1 LNHDA, CDR2 SQIVND (reference sequence). There are 16 residues in the CDR3. Trimming at V came to 4 bases and at J to 7 bases, leaving 10 bases not matched to a gene.

This chain connects TRBV7-2 to TRBJ1-5; no firm D call. The germline V gene has CDR1 SGHTA and CDR2 FQGNSA. The CDR3 extends over 17 amino acids. The V end lost 6 bases, the J end lost 2 bases, and 20 bases lay between the germline ends. CDR3 DNA sequence: TGTGCCAGCAGTTTTGGACCCCCGGGGAAGGGCAATCAGCCCCAGCATTTT. Translation: CASSFGPPGKGNQPQHF.

The chain has TRBV5-5 and TRBJ2-5; tentatively, D is TRBD1 (6 bases). This CDR3 contains 14 residues. V lost 1 base and J lost 9, with 16 bases in between. Germline-derived CDR1 and CDR2 are SGHKS and YYEKEE (reference sequence). CDR3 amino acids: CASSLSQGQGAQYF. CDR3 bases: TGTGCCAGCAGCTTGAGTCAGGGGCAAGGGGCCCAGTACTTC.

The chain couples TRBV28 to TRBJ2-7, with D maybe TRBD1 (6 bases). Trimming stripped 5 bases from V and 6 bases from J, with 11 bases between. Germline lookup yields CDR1 MDHEN and CDR2 SYDVKM. The CDR3 is 12 amino acids. The CDR3 nucleotides are TGTGCCAGCAGTCAGACAGGCCCCGAGCAGTACTTC. Translation: CASSQTGPEQYF.

This sequence joins TRBV9 and TRBJ2-7, with 9 bases identical to TRBD1. Looked up from germline, CDR1 is SGDLS and CDR2 is YYNGEE. Losses at the gene ends were 0 bases for V and 3 bases for J; bases not matched to a gene: 1. This CDR3 has 14 amino acids. The CDR3 DNA follows: TGTGCCAGCAGCGTAGCGGGACAGGGCTACGAGCAGTACTTC. Encoded protein: CASSVAGQGYEQYF.

The gene calls are TRBV9 and TRBJ2-1; 11 nucleotides match TRBD2. After removal of 3 bases from V and 0 bases from J, the junction contained 8 bases not matched to a gene. The CDR3 spans 18 residues. CDR1 and CDR2 from the germline V gene are SGDLS and YYNGEE. The CDR3 spells CASSASGLAGHSYNEQFF. The CDR3 nucleotides read TGTGCCAGCAGCGCCTCCGGACTAGCGGGCCACTCCTACAATGAGCAGTTCTTC.

The V call is TRBV28, the J call TRBJ1-2, with D unresolved. V lost 6 bases and J lost 3, with 8 bases in between. Germline values: CDR1 MDHEN, CDR2 SYDVKM. This CDR3 contains 12 residues. DNA of the CDR3: TGTGCCAGCAGCCTCGAGGACTATGGCTACACCTTC. Translation gives CASSLEDYGYTF.

The rearrangement links TRBV29-1 to TRBJ1-1, with 9 bases aligning to TRBD1. The CDR3 length is 11 residues. V gave up 5 bases and J gave up 6 bases; unmatched junction bases: 1. Germline lookup yields CDR1 SQVTM and CDR2 ANQGSEA. The CDR3 spells CSVRQGAEAFF. The CDR3 DNA follows: TGCAGCGTTAGACAGGGGGCTGAAGCTTTCTTT.

This CDR3 is CASSLMTGTNYEQYF. The DNA for the CDR3 is TGTGCCAGCAGCTTAATGACAGGGACCAACTACGAGCAGTACTTC. J is TRBJ2-7 and V is TRBV11-2; 7 bases align to TRBD1. The germline V gene encodes CDR1 SGHAT and CDR2 FQNNGV. This CDR3 spans 15 amino acids. V lost 2 bases, J lost 3 bases, and 7 bases stayed unmatched. Looking up the rest from reference TRBV11-2 and TRBJ2-7 gives the full variable domain: EAGVAQSPRYKIIEKRQSVAFWCNPISGHATLYWYQQILGQGPKLLIQFQNNGVVDDSQLPKDRFSAERLKGVDSTLKIQPAKLEDSAVYLCASSLMTGTNYEQYFGPGTRLTVT.

This chain connects TRBV29-1 to TRBJ1-2, with a weak D call TRBD1 (6 bases). CDR3 length: 12 amino acids. V lost 6 bases and J lost 6, with 14 bases in between. Germline V CDR1 and CDR2: SQVTM, ANQGSEA. The CDR3 spells CSVGGGLHGYTF. The CDR3 DNA is TGCAGCGTGGGAGGGGGGCTACATGGCTACACCTTC.

V and J are TRBV6-5 and TRBJ1-5, with unresolved D. Germline CDR1 is MNHEY and CDR2 is SVGAGI. Trimming pared 5 bases from V and 7 bases from J, leaving 6 bases between. The CDR3 sequence is 11 residues long. CDR3 coding DNA: TGTGCCAGCAGTATGGCACAGCCCCAGCATTTT. It yields the protein CASSMAQPQHF.

The J gene is TRBJ1-5, the V gene TRBV7-9; D gene ambiguous. Germline CDR1 and CDR2: SEHNR and FQNEAQ (reference sequence). The CDR3 extends over 13 amino acids. The germline V and J ends were trimmed by 5 bases and 5 bases, with 10 bases remaining between them. CDR3 in amino acids: CASSPSEYQPQHF. The CDR3 nucleotides read TGTGCCAGCAGCCCATCGGAGTATCAGCCCCAGCATTTT.